The clone carrying this TCR beta chain was counted many times. These data come from a study of spatial heterogeneity in lung cancer. This CDR3 has 15 amino acids. From germline, CDR1 is SGHAT and CDR2 FQNNGV. The junction had 10 bases not matched to a gene; V was cut back by 6 bases and J by 4 bases. Every individual TCR cDNA molecule carried its own unique molecular identifier, which allowed correction of PCR and sequencing errors. A single record per CDR3 protein comes from TCRdb applying MiXCR to the 5' RACE reads. Found here are 50,000 to 65,000 distinct CDR3 sequences, over 5.5% of them singletons; the top ten hold 2.5% to 3%. Time point reported: sample taken at primary tumor resection. Sequencing was performed on whole RNA extracted from tumor and nontumor lung tissue, or from frozen PBMC, and the material was left unsorted.

Sequenced material: PBMCs, taken at surgery. The V call is TRBV11-2, the J call TRBJ1-2; 8 nucleotides agree with TRBD1. The TCR sequence derives from a female donor with early-stage non-small cell lung cancer. The CDR3 DNA reads as TGTGCCAGCAGACCCCCGGACAGGGTGGGCTATGGCTACACCTTC. Translation: CASRPPDRVGYGYTF.